These 17 T cell receptor beta chains were all obtained from the same sample, sequenced in a study of OX40 agonist ivuxolimab in advanced cancers. Method: immunoSEQ multiplex PCR; TCRdb's copy keeps in-frame clones and lacks some. The sample holds some 54,000 clones, 70% to 80% seen once. Source: CD4+ or CD8+ T cells sorted from blood, taken in a trial of the OX40 agonist ivuxolimab. The source is an adult with an advanced solid tumor such as melanoma, head and neck, liver or kidney cancer.

This clone was counted only a few times. The chain employs TRBV18 and TRBJ1-5; the match to TRBD1 covers 8 bases. Germline CDR1 reads KGHSH; CDR2 reads LQKENI. This CDR3 is built from 16 residues. The V segment lost 3 bases and the J segment 2 bases; nucleotides outside the gene matches: 6. In nucleotides, the CDR3 is TGTGCCAGCTCACCGACTAAGGACAGGGGCAATCAGCCCCAGCATTTT. Translation: CASSPTKDRGNQPQHF.

J is TRBJ1-1 and V is TRBV7-2; possible D gene TRBD1, 6 bases. Germline V gives CDR1 SGHTA, CDR2 FQGNSA. V was shortened by 5 bases and J by 11 bases, with 15 bases between the two germline ends. This CDR3 has 12 residues. The CDR3 region is CASSPDRPVAFF. The CDR3, as DNA: TGTGCCAGCAGCCCAGACAGGCCTGTTGCTTTCTTT.

The chain is built from TRBV2 and TRBJ1-5; possible D gene TRBD1, 5 bases. Germline V gives CDR1 SNHLY, CDR2 FYNNEI. CDR3 length: 13 residues. V lost 6 bases and J lost 4, with 10 bases in between. The CDR3 loop is CASRGRENQPQHF. The CDR3 DNA is TGTGCCAGCAGGGGCAGGGAAAATCAGCCCCAGCATTTT.

The rearrangement joins TRBV5-1 to TRBJ1-6; 7 nucleotides line up with TRBD1. J was trimmed by 6 bases and V by 3 bases; bases with no gene match: 6. The CDR3 sequence is 15 residues long. The germline CDR1 and CDR2 sequences are SGHRS and YFSETQ. The CDR3 is CASSSDRTPNSPLHF. CDR3 bases: TGCGCCAGCAGCTCGGACAGGACCCCTAATTCACCCCTCCACTTT.

This chain joins TRBV2 and TRBJ2-6; possible D gene TRBD1, 6 bases. In germline, CDR1 is SNHLY, CDR2 FYNNEI. The CDR3 is 15 amino acids. Deletions cut 6 bases from V and 4 bases from J, with 13 bases between. DNA of the CDR3: TGTGCCAGCAGCCGTCCGGGGACAGGGGCCAACGTCCTGACTTTC. Residues: CASSRPGTGANVLTF.

There are a few counts of this clone. The DNA of the CDR3 is TGCAGCGCTGGGGGGGCGGAGTATGGCTACACCTTC. This sequence encodes CSAGGAEYGYTF. This chain joins TRBV29-1 and TRBJ1-2; D is perhaps TRBD1 (6 bases). Germline CDR1 reads SQVTM; CDR2 reads ANQGSEA. The CDR3 totals 12 residues. Trimming left V 7 bases short and J 5 bases short, with 14 bases between.

This clone appeared a few times. The chain couples TRBV27 to TRBJ2-5; 13 nucleotides align to TRBD2. The CDR3 covers 15 residues. Germline assignment: CDR1 MNHEY and CDR2 SMNVEV (reference sequence). The V segment lost 4 bases and the J segment 3 bases; nucleotides outside the gene matches: 2. CDR3 nucleotides: TGTGCCAGCAGTTCCGGACTAGCGGGAGAAGAGACCCAGTACTTC. Its translation is CASSSGLAGEETQYF.

This clone was detected only once. This chain joins TRBV19 and TRBJ1-2; TRBD1 is a possible D gene (6 bases). Germline CDR1 LNHDA, CDR2 SQIVND (reference sequence). V lost 5 bases and J lost 2, with 9 bases in between. The CDR3 is 13 amino acids. CDR3 residues: CASSRQENYGYTF. The DNA of the CDR3 is TGTGCCAGTAGTCGACAGGAGAACTATGGCTACACCTTC.

The chain joins TRBV5-8 to TRBJ2-5, with 7 bases fitting TRBD1. The J call could be wrong; TRBJ2-7 is a better fit for the DNA end. This CDR3 has 17 residues. In germline, CDR1 is SGHTS, CDR2 YDEGEE. The CDR3 region has the DNA TGTGCCAGCAGCCGGACAGGCGGTGAGGGGGTATACTACGAGCAGTACTTC. It codes for CASSRTGGEGVYYEQYF.

V usage is TRBV9 and J usage is TRBJ1-4, with D possibly matching TRBD1 (6 bases). The CDR3 covers 16 residues. Trimming removed 10 bases at V and 6 bases at J, with 25 bases between. Germline V CDR1 and CDR2: SGDLS, YYNGEE. In DNA form, the CDR3 reads TGTGCCTTTAAGCCCGGGGGCGCACGGTTGGATGAAAAACTGTTTTTT. Protein sequence: CAFKPGGARLDEKLFF.

The CDR3 DNA follows: TGTGCCAGCAGCCCCCTCGGTGGCAGATCTTTCTATGGCTACACCTTC. Translated, it gives CASSPLGGRSFYGYTF. This chain joins TRBV9 and TRBJ1-2; D is unresolved. Germline V gene lookup returns CDR1 SGDLS and CDR2 YYNGEE. V was pared by 4 bases and J by 4 bases, with 20 bases between. This CDR3 is built from 16 residues.

The genes are TRBV29-1 and TRBJ2-3; D uncertain. Germline V gives CDR1 SQVTM, CDR2 ANQGSEA. V was trimmed by 0 bases and J by 2 bases, leaving 15 bases between them. This CDR3 comprises 16 residues. The CDR3 loop is CSVEDPGIGYTDTQYF. CDR3 sequence (DNA): TGCAGCGTTGAAGACCCTGGCATTGGTTACACAGATACGCAGTATTTT.

The V gene is TRBV6-5, the J gene TRBJ1-2; D uncertain. CDR1 and CDR2 from the germline V gene are MNHEY and SVGAGI. The CDR3 sequence is 14 residues long. The germline V and J ends were trimmed by 2 bases and 6 bases, with 13 bases remaining between them. DNA for the CDR3: TGTGCCAGCAGTTACCCACAAACCTCAGATGGCTACACCTTC. This gives the protein CASSYPQTSDGYTF.

The genes are TRBV4-3 and TRBJ1-2; perhaps TRBD1 as D (5 bases). CDR3 length: 13 amino acids. Germline V gene sequence: CDR1 LGHNA, CDR2 YSLEER. Trimming took off 2 bases at V and 5 bases at J, with 9 bases between the two ends. For the CDR3, the DNA is TGCGCCAGCAGCCAAACGGGGGGGTATGGCTACACCTTC. It specifies CASSQTGGYGYTF.

This chain connects TRBV15 to TRBJ2-2; D gene unclear. Germline V CDR1 and CDR2: LNHNV, YYDKDF (reference sequence). The CDR3 contains 13 residues. The V gene lost 0 bases and the J gene lost 6 bases, with 5 bases spanning the gap. CDR3 loop: CATSRDFPGELFF. The CDR3 DNA reads TGTGCCACCAGCAGAGATTTCCCCGGGGAGCTGTTTTTT. The variable domain in full, with the rest retrieved from reference TRBV15 and TRBJ2-2, is DAMVIQNPRYQVTQFGKPVTLSCSQTLNHNVMYWYQQKSSQAPKLLFHYYDKDFNNEADTPDNFQSRRPNTSFCFLDIRSPGLGDTAMYLCATSRDFPGELFFGEGSRLTVL.

The table lists this clone with a count of one. The chain links TRBV30 to TRBJ2-3; the D is unclear. The CDR3 loop spans 15 amino acids. Germline loops: CDR1 GTSNPN, CDR2 SVGIG (reference sequence). V was cut by 2 bases and J by 5 bases, with 17 bases left in between. The CDR3: CAWSHDDKKGDTQYF. DNA for the CDR3: TGTGCCTGGAGTCATGACGACAAGAAAGGAGATACGCAGTATTTT.

The chain has TRBV19 and TRBJ2-6; weak D call: TRBD1 (8 bases). V was clipped by 7 bases and J by 2 bases, with 18 bases between them. Germline V gene sequence: CDR1 LNHDA, CDR2 SQIVND (reference sequence). The CDR3 extends over 17 amino acids. The CDR3 here is CASKAGDRTTGANVLTF. DNA for the CDR3: TGTGCCAGTAAGGCGGGGGACAGGACCACTGGGGCCAACGTCCTGACTTTC.